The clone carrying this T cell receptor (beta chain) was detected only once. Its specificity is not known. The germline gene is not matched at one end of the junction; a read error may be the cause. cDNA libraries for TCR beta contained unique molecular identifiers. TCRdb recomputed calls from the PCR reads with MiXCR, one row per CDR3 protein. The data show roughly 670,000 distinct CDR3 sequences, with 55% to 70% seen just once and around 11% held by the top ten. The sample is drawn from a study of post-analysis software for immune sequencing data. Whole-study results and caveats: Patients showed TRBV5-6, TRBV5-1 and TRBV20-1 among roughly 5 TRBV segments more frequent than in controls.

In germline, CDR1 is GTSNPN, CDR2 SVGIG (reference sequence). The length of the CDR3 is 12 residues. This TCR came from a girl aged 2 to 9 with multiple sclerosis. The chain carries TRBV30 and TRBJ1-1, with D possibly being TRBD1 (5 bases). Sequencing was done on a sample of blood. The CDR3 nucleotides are TGTGCCGGGAGTCGGGGGGGGGCTGAAGCTTTCTTT. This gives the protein CAGSRGGAEAFF.